The T cell receptor (beta chain) under discussion was sequenced for a study of radiation and T cells in renal cell carcinoma (dated by TCRdb to about 2020). Study-level background: In total, 53 samples underwent TCR beta sequencing: around 26 tumors plus 27 peripheral blood samples. The final blood draw took place at 4 weeks after radiation, the same time as nephrectomy. Across all 50 or so samples, 4,016,671 unique CDR3 nucleotide sequences, encoding 2,658,974 unique CDR3 amino acid sequences, were identified.

This sample's time point label indicates: blood 4 weeks post-SBRT, at nephrectomy. Reading the label with the study, this specimen's treatment or condition is: 15 Gy SBRT to primary tumor, nephrectomy 4 weeks later. The samples were drawn from a clinical trial, where primary renal cell carcinomas were treated with 15 Gy of stereotactic body radiation therapy and then removed by nephrectomy 4 weeks afterward. Serial peripheral blood from radiation-treated patients was sampled at baseline, 2 weeks and 4 weeks after SBRT to track tumor-enriched clonotypes. Every patient had renal cell carcinoma of clear cell pathology. The QIAamp DNA Blood Mini Kit (Qiagen) was used to prepare genomic DNA for TCR sequencing. Samples were included in the analyses only if all quality control checks were passed. Here is what the overall study found, with its caveats: Top tumor clonotypes rose in blood from baseline to 2 weeks post-radiation, then contracted by 4 weeks, suggesting transient expansion of tumor-resident clones. With a single-armed trial design, the study had no way to address how radiation dose or scheduling affects the TCR repertoire. Tracking of blood repertoire dynamics stopped at more than three weeks after treatment, with no follow-up past that point. Because pretreatment tumor biopsies were not available, the study could not determine whether clonotypes were already present within the tumor at baseline.

Points on this clone: It lacks a known antigen. It has no much larger one-base neighbor in the sample; base qualities were not kept.

CDR1 MNHNY and CDR2 SVGAGI are derived from the germline V gene (reference sequence). Including the terminal cysteine and phenylalanine, the CDR3 comprises 14 residues. Just the 42-base CDR3 DNA is kept, in frame starting at base 1. Ends trimmed: V by 6 bases, J by 4 bases; bases unmatched to a gene: 7. Following the manufacturer's recommendations, the immunoSEQ kit was used to generate TCR beta libraries from genomic DNA. To prepare libraries, a first multiplex PCR with proprietary primers was run, followed by a second PCR that added unique barcodes, and a bead cleanup was done after each round. Each sample batch included a kit-provided positive control reaction and a negative control reaction. The final libraries underwent checking on an Agilent 4200 TapeStation D1000 ScreenTape, volumetric pooling, and quantification by qPCR. Sequencing was performed on an Illumina NextSeq500 using a MidOutput 150-cycle cartridge, with 156 Read1 cycles, 15 Index1 cycles, and the kit custom primers. The pooled library was loaded at 0.75 to 1 pM with an approximately 22% PhiX control spike-in. For the original study's pipeline: Vendor-processed data were analyzed in R, and a clonotype was defined as all T cells sharing the same CDR3 nucleotide sequence. For clone abundance analyses, frequencies were normalized to the 10,000 most abundant clones in each sample. Public T cell clones, which averaged fewer than five per sample, were removed prior to analysis. Tumor-enriched clonotypes and baseline blood-enriched clonotypes were defined as those with an abundance difference of at least 32-fold between compartments. A beta-binomial differential abundance model was used to identify clonotypes that expanded or contracted between blood time points. Tumor-blood repertoire similarity was measured with the Baroni-Urbani and Buser coefficient, and groups were compared using two-tailed Wilcoxon tests in R. TCRdb provides this immuneACCESS table in a form limited to in-frame rearrangements. Some clones are lacking; in checked studies, under half of them reflect an unresolved V gene, and why the rest are absent is not known. For V, J and clone size, that table is used; D and trimming come from the DNA. Counted in this sample were approximately 150,000 clones; roughly 90% of them appeared once. The ten most abundant clones make up under 20% of the sample.

Sequenced here: blood, sampled from a patient whose treatment included radiotherapy and nephrectomy. The V and J genes are TRBV6-6 and TRBJ1-1; 8 bases in the junction line up with TRBD1. The TCR was taken from a woman in her fifties or sixties with renal cell carcinoma. The sequenced DNA is TGTGCCAGCAGCTCCCCAGGGGGCCGCACTGAAGCTTTCTTT. Translated, it gives CASSSPGGRTEAFF.